This TCR beta chain was identified during a study of OX40 agonist ivuxolimab in advanced cancers. About the full investigation: The costimulatory receptor OX40 (CD134) was targeted by ivuxolimab, a fully human IgG2 agonistic monoclonal antibody. The paper describes the monotherapy dose-escalation part (N of about 47 patients) of the phase I trial of ivuxolimab. Intravenous ivuxolimab was administered to patients every 2 weeks at six dose levels: 0.01, 0.1, 0.3, 1.5, 3 and 10 mg/kg. Prior anti-PD-1, anti-PD-L1 or anti-CTLA-4 therapy was permitted, and checkpoint inhibitors had been received by around 40% of dose-escalation patients. Of the approximately 54 dose-escalation patients, hepatocellular carcinoma was present in about 20, melanoma in some 15, renal cell carcinoma in 9 and head and neck cancer in 9. Partial responses occurred in three dose-escalation patients, of whom one had hepatocellular carcinoma and two had cutaneous melanoma. Peripheral TCRbeta sequencing aimed to test whether ivuxolimab altered TCR sequence diversity and caused clonal T-cell expansion. A male proportion of roughly 80% and a mean age of approximately 58 years, ranging from 23 to 79, were recorded for the dose-escalation cohort. Overall results and qualifications from the work: In the 0.1-3.0 mg/kg groups, partial responders were among the patients with the lowest normalized peripheral clonal expansion, particularly in CD8+ T cells. At doses of 0.1 to 3.0 mg/kg, clonal expansion of both CD4+ and CD8+ T cells in blood was seen between baseline and week 6. On average, CD8+ T cells showed more expanded clones than CD4+ T cells after ivuxolimab. The antigen specificity of the clonally expanded peripheral T cells was not determined. Low levels of normalized T-cell clonal expansion were also shown by some nonresponding patients.

The trial excluded patients who had a history of autoimmune disease or were on systemic immunosuppression. In every dose cohort, peripheral blood was drawn for TCR sequencing at baseline, cycle 4 day 1, and cycle 7 day 1. The samples were taken from a phase I, first-in-human, multicenter, open-label dose-escalation trial of ivuxolimab. Adults with locally advanced or metastatic melanoma, renal cell, hepatocellular, or head and neck squamous cell carcinoma were enrolled in the trial. Before TCR sequencing, CD4+ T cells and CD8+ T cells were sorted from peripheral blood as separate populations. For sequencing of the TCRbeta CDR3 region, genomic DNA was extracted from the sorted cells. The immunoSEQ Assay was used to sequence the TCRbeta CDR3 regions. Imported from immuneACCESS, the table was reduced by TCRdb to in-frame sequences with V and J called. These copies leave out some clones; in studies compared against another copy, an unresolved V gene accounts for under half, and the cause of the remainder is not known. The table for this sample lists 45,000 to 50,000 clones; roughly 93% of them were counted only once. Together, the top ten hold about 19% of the sample.

In this sample, this clone turned up a few times. Its antigen is still unknown. Base qualities are not recorded, but no much larger clone differs from it by a single base. The clonotype originates from an adult with an advanced solid tumor such as melanoma, head and neck, liver or kidney cancer. The specimen comprised CD4+ or CD8+ T cells sorted from blood, sampled in a trial of the OX40 agonist ivuxolimab.

The CDR3 amino acid sequence is: CASSELVEPSSGNTIYF. DNA sequence: TGTGCCAGCAGCGAGTTGGTGGAACCGAGCTCTGGAAACACCATATATTTT. The rearranged chain carries TRBV28 and TRBJ1-3; no confident D gene assignment can be made. The CDR3 runs 17 residues from the cysteine to the phenylalanine. Just CDR3 DNA is preserved here, 51 bases in frame from base 1. CDR1 is given as MDHEN and CDR2 as SYDVKM, both from the germline V gene. V loses 6 bases of germline sequence and J loses 0 bases, and the interval between the two ends is 18 bases.